The source of this T cell receptor beta chain is a study of cytomegalovirus exposure and HLA in healthy donors. On this clone: Antigen unknown. The sample carries other DNA sequences with the same CDR3.

The study ran its PCR with 60 Vbeta and 13 Jbeta primers. TCRdb keeps only in-frame clones here, not all; method: immunoSEQ multiplex PCR. The sample contains roughly 98,000 clones, approximately 74% of which appear only once. Germline-derived CDR1 and CDR2 are SGDLS and YYNGEE. The V and J ends lost 4 bases and 5 bases respectively, with 6 bases between them. The CDR3 consists of 11 residues. Whole-study results and caveats: Associated with cytomegalovirus, according to the listing, were 150 to 200 TCR beta chains.

This clonotype originated in a woman in her seventies in good health and CMV-seropositive. Sequences were obtained from PBMCs. V usage is TRBV9 and J usage is TRBJ2-5; D call uncertain. CDR3 sequence: CASSPGETQYF. CDR3 nucleotides: TGTGCCAGCAGCCCCGGGGAGACCCAGTACTTC.